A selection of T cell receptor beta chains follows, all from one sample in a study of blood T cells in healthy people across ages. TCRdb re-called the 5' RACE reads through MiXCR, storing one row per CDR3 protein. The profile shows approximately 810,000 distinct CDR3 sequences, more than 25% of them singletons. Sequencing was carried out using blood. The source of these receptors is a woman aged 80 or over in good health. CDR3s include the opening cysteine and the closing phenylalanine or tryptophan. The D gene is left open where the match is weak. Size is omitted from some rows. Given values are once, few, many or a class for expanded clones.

CSAKDTGGTSTDTQYF	TGCAGTGCTAAAGATACGGGGGGCACTAGCACAGATACGCAGTATTTT	TRBV20-1	few	16	TRBJ2-3	NA
CAINRDTSSYEQYF	TGTGCCATCAATCGGGACACTAGCTCCTACGAGCAGTACTTC	TRBV10-3	many	14	TRBJ2-7	NA
CSARGGYEKLFF	TGCAGTGCTAGAGGGGGATATGAAAAACTGTTTTTT	TRBV20-1	few	12	TRBJ1-4	NA
CASKTLQWDTEAFF	TGTGCCAGCAAGACCCTCCAATGGGACACTGAAGCTTTCTTT	TRBV6-5	few	14	TRBJ1-1	NA
CASSLATGVMSNQPQHF	TGTGCCAGCAGCTTAGCGACAGGGGTTATGTCCAATCAGCCCCAGCATTTT	TRBV7-9	NA	17	TRBJ1-5	TRBD1
CASSQVLLVRTGKNTEAFF	TGTGCCAGCAGCCAAGTTCTATTGGTCCGGACAGGTAAGAACACTGAAGCTTTCTTT	TRBV3-1	few	19	TRBJ1-1	TRBD1
CASSLDRGIDGYTF	TGTGCCAGCAGTTTAGATAGGGGGATCGATGGCTACACCTTC	TRBV12-3/TRBV12-4	many	14	TRBJ1-2	NA
CASSSQLGSGNEQFF	TGTGCCAGCAGTTCCCAATTGGGTAGTGGGAATGAGCAGTTCTTC	TRBV27	NA	15	TRBJ2-1	NA
CASSGWQMNGYTF	TGTGCCAGCAGCGGGTGGCAGATGAATGGCTACACCTTC	TRBV7-2	many	13	TRBJ1-2	NA
CASSQPGLAGNQETQNF	TGTGCCAGCAGCCAACCCGGACTAGCGGGTAATCAAGAGACCCAGAACTTC	TRBV16	NA	17	TRBJ2-5	TRBD2